One sample yielded the 22 T cell receptor beta chains listed below, sequenced in a study of identical twins. TCRdb fed the 5' RACE reads into MiXCR, producing one record per CDR3 protein. The repertoire holds some 240,000 distinct CDR3 sequences, with more than 9% as singletons. The material sequenced was memory T cells sorted from blood. These receptors came from a man aged 50 or older in good health.

The CDR3 DNA reads TGTGCCAGCAGCCCAGAAGTCAGCGGAACCTACAATGAGCAGTTCTTC. This translates into CASSPEVSGTYNEQFF. This rearrangement joins TRBV4-2 to TRBJ2-1; maybe TRBD2 (5 bases). V was trimmed by 4 bases and J by 2 bases, leaving 15 bases between them. This CDR3 contains 16 residues. Germline lookup yields CDR1 LGHNA and CDR2 YNFKEQ.

The V gene is TRBV12-3 or TRBV12-4, the J gene TRBJ1-5; 9 nucleotides agree with TRBD1. CDR3 length: 15 amino acids. The trim removed 6 bases at V and 1 base at J, leaving 4 bases unmatched. As DNA, the CDR3 is TGTGCCAGCAGAGGACAGGGGATCAGCAATCAGCCCCAGCATTTT. This codes for CASRGQGISNQPQHF.

This clonotype showed up many times. The chain employs TRBV18 and TRBJ2-7; 9 bases line up with TRBD1. Germline V gives CDR1 KGHSH, CDR2 LQKENI. The CDR3 totals 14 residues. V lost 5 bases and J lost 9; bases outside the gene matches: 11. The CDR3 nucleotides read TGTGCCAGCTCATCTCCGGGACAGGGCTACCGGCAGTACTTC. Translating gives CASSSPGQGYRQYF.

This chain uses TRBV29-1 with TRBJ2-3, with 10 bases identical to TRBD1. Germline values: CDR1 SQVTM, CDR2 ANQGSEA. The CDR3 covers 14 residues. V shed 3 bases and J 3 bases; nucleotides not matched to a gene: 3. CDR3 residues: CSVEGTGVTDTQYF. Here the CDR3 DNA reads TGCAGCGTTGAGGGGACAGGGGTGACAGATACGCAGTATTTT.

The chain couples TRBV4-1 to TRBJ2-5; maybe TRBD1 (5 bases). The CDR3 contains 17 residues. V gave up 3 bases and J gave up 7 bases, with 24 bases separating them. The V gene's germline CDR1 is MGHRA and CDR2 YSYEKL. CDR3 DNA sequence: TGCGCCAGCAGCCAGCAGGACAAGGGTCACCCCCCAGGGACCCAGTACTTC. Protein: CASSQQDKGHPPGTQYF.

V is TRBV27 and J is TRBJ2-5, with 7 positions matching TRBD2. CDR1 is MNHEY, CDR2 SMNVEV, per germline (reference sequence). With V trimmed by 7 bases and J by 1 base, 12 bases remained unmatched. This CDR3 region has 16 residues. The CDR3 region is CASTRGGGYGQETQYF. The CDR3 DNA reads TGTGCCAGCACCCGTGGGGGAGGGTATGGCCAAGAGACCCAGTACTTC.

The chain joins TRBV6-1 to TRBJ1-2; 8 positions agree with TRBD1. Looked up from germline, CDR1 is MNHNS and CDR2 is SASEGT. The junction had 7 bases not matched to a gene; V was cut back by 5 bases and J by 2 bases. The CDR3 runs to 15 residues. As DNA, the CDR3 is TGTGCCAGCAGTCAAGGACAGGGCCGCAACTATGGCTACACCTTC. Translating gives CASSQGQGRNYGYTF.

The chain combines TRBV7-2 with TRBJ1-3, with D possibly being TRBD1 (5 bases). Germline values: CDR1 SGHTA, CDR2 FQGNSA. Trimming removed 0 bases from V and 7 bases from J, with 22 bases in between. This CDR3 comprises 18 residues. The CDR3 loop is CASSLAGASPRSRNTIYF. CDR3 DNA sequence: TGTGCCAGCAGCTTAGCAGGGGCGTCACCTAGGTCGAGGAACACCATATATTTT.

This clonotype came up a few times. This chain uses TRBV28 with TRBJ1-1; D is unclear. Germline assignment: CDR1 MDHEN and CDR2 SYDVKM. With 2 bases removed from V and 6 bases from J, the gap between germline ends came to 13 bases. The CDR3 sequence is 14 residues long. The DNA for the CDR3 is TGTGCCAGCAGTTTAGGTCAGTCGGGCCCTGAAGCTTTCTTT. Residues: CASSLGQSGPEAFF.

This clonotype was observed a few times. J is TRBJ1-2 and V is TRBV20-1, with D tentatively TRBD1 (6 bases). Trimming removed 6 bases at V and 7 bases at J, with 21 bases between. Germline V gene lookup returns CDR1 DFQATT and CDR2 SNEGSKA (reference sequence). The length of the CDR3 is 14 residues. The CDR3 here is CSASHRALGGGYTF. CDR3 bases: TGCAGTGCCAGTCACCGGGCCCTAGGGGGTGGCTACACCTTC.

The V gene is TRBV7-2, the J gene TRBJ2-1; a possible D gene is TRBD2 (6 bases). The germline V gene encodes CDR1 SGHTA and CDR2 FQGNSA. V was cut by 3 bases and J by 7 bases, with 16 bases left in between. The CDR3 runs 15 residues. CDR3 residues: CASSLGGASGNEQFF. The DNA of the CDR3 is TGTGCCAGCAGCTTGGGGGGTGCGAGCGGGAATGAGCAGTTCTTC. The full variable domain, completed using reference TRBV7-2 and TRBJ2-1, is GAGVSQSPSNKVTEKGKDVELRCDPISGHTALYWYRQSLGQGLEFLIYFQGNSAPDKSGLPSDRFSAERTGGSVSTLTIQRTQQEDSAVYLCASSLGGASGNEQFFGPGTRLTVL.

In this sample, this clonotype turned up many times. The chain carries TRBV5-1 and TRBJ2-1; 7 nucleotides match TRBD1. Trimming at V came to 0 bases and at J to 8 bases, leaving 5 bases not matched to a gene. CDR1 and CDR2 (germline): SGHRS, YFSETQ. This CDR3 is 14 amino acids long. CDR3 in amino acids: CASSLVSGGDEQFF. The CDR3 bases are TGCGCCAGCAGCTTGGTTTCAGGGGGAGATGAGCAGTTCTTC.

The table lists this clonotype with many counts. CDR3 nucleotide sequence: TGTGCCAGCAGCTTAGGGCAGGGAGGTGAAAAACTGTTTTTT. Residues: CASSLGQGGEKLFF. The chain is built from TRBV7-9 and TRBJ1-4; the D gene is possibly TRBD1 (5 bases). Germline V gene data show CDR1 as SEHNR and CDR2 as FQNEAQ (reference sequence). V was shortened by 1 base and J by 7 bases, with 10 bases between the two germline ends. This CDR3 is built from 14 residues.

CDR3 nucleotides: TGTGCCAGCAGCTTAGGGGTGGGCTCTGGAAACACCATATATTTT. Amino acids: CASSLGVGSGNTIYF. The gene calls are TRBV7-2 and TRBJ1-3, with no clear D. This CDR3 is 15 amino acids long. Germline V gives CDR1 SGHTA, CDR2 FQGNSA. V was shortened by 1 base and J by 0 bases, with 7 bases between the two germline ends.

This clonotype turned up a few times. The rearrangement uses TRBV7-8 and TRBJ2-3; possibly TRBD2 for D (5 bases). CDR3 length: 16 amino acids. The germline CDR1 and CDR2 sequences are SGHVS and FQNEAQ. The V gene lost 2 bases and the J gene lost 1 base, with 13 bases spanning the gap. The CDR3 bases are TGTGCCAGCAGCTTAAAGGGTATGAGGGGCACAGATACGCAGTATTTT. Translation: CASSLKGMRGTDTQYF.

This clonotype was recorded many times. The CDR3 DNA reads as TGTGCCAGCAGCTTAGCGCTAATTGGGGGGGCTGAAGCTTTCTTT. Its translation: CASSLALIGGAEAFF. The chain carries TRBV7-2 and TRBJ1-1; D perhaps matches TRBD1 (5 bases). Germline CDR1 reads SGHTA; CDR2 reads FQGNSA. The V end was cut by 0 bases, the J end by 6 bases, with 14 bases between. This CDR3 has 15 amino acids.

This rearrangement joins TRBV3-1 to TRBJ2-1; 9 bases line up with TRBD1. The CDR3 covers 16 residues. The trim removed 4 bases at V and 7 bases at J, leaving 11 bases unmatched. Germline CDR1 reads LGHDT; CDR2 reads YNNKEL (reference sequence). In DNA, the CDR3 is TGTGCCAGCAGCCCGATTCCGGGACAGGGAGGAAATGAGCAGTTCTTC. It yields the protein CASSPIPGQGGNEQFF.

This clonotype has ten or more counts. The V call is TRBV4-2, the J call TRBJ2-2, with 12 bases that match TRBD2. The CDR3 sequence is 14 residues long. With V trimmed by 7 bases and J by 5 bases, 2 bases remained unmatched. Germline lookup yields CDR1 LGHNA and CDR2 YNFKEQ. Here the CDR3 DNA reads TGTGCCAGCACGACTAGCGGGAGTACCGGGGAGCTGTTTTTT. This codes for CASTTSGSTGELFF.

This clonotype was seen repeatedly, ten times or more. The chain joins TRBV5-1 to TRBJ2-2; TRBD2 matches 10 bases. The CDR3 is 15 residues long. Unmatched junction bases numbered 9, after V lost 7 bases and J lost 6 bases. Germline V CDR1 and CDR2: SGHRS, YFSETQ. For the CDR3, the DNA is TGCGCCAGCCGGACCGGGGGACTAGCGTCCGGGGAGCTGTTTTTT. Translation gives CASRTGGLASGELFF.

This clonotype was detected a few times. The genes are TRBV6-2 or TRBV6-3 and TRBJ1-6, with D possibly being TRBD1 (5 bases). The V gene's germline CDR1 is MNHEY and CDR2 SVGEGT. Trimming took off 6 bases at V and 7 bases at J, with 16 bases between the two ends. The CDR3 is 15 residues long. CDR3 DNA: TGTGCCAGCAGGAGGGGAGTGTCGGAGAATTCACCCCTCCACTTT. It yields the protein CASRRGVSENSPLHF.

The chain uses TRBV19 and TRBJ1-5, with 8 bases matching TRBD1. The CDR3 totals 14 residues. From germline, CDR1 is LNHDA and CDR2 SQIVND (reference sequence). Trimming took 10 bases from V and 9 from J; bases not matched to a gene: 14. The chain's CDR3 is CATGQGAGRGPQHF. The CDR3 DNA reads TGTGCCACCGGACAGGGAGCGGGTAGGGGGCCCCAGCATTTT.

This chain links TRBV10-3 with TRBJ2-7; the D gene could be TRBD1 or TRBD2 (6 bases each). Germline CDR1 is ENHRY and CDR2 is SYGVKD. The CDR3 extends over 13 amino acids. V lost 10 bases and J lost 5, with 18 bases in between. The CDR3 spells CATEGLTGNEQYF. The CDR3 bases are TGTGCCACGGAGGGCCTAACAGGGAACGAGCAGTACTTC.